What follows are 17 T cell receptor beta chains derived from one specimen sequenced in a study of blood T cell repertoires in COVID-19. The data were produced by immunoSEQ multiplex PCR, yet TCRdb's version contains in-frame clones alone and is incomplete. In the table there are about 400,000 clones, roughly nine tenths of which are singletons. Sequencing used PBMCs or T cells enriched from blood (not recorded which). These receptors all come from a woman under 40 who had recovered from COVID-19.

The chain joins TRBV4-1 to TRBJ1-4, with D perhaps matching TRBD1 (5 bases). Germline V gives CDR1 MGHRA, CDR2 YSYEKL. Trimming cost V 0 bases and J 11 bases, with 22 bases left between them. The CDR3 contains 17 residues. This CDR3 reads CASSQERSSWQGGKLFF. CDR3 coding DNA: TGCGCCAGCAGCCAAGAAAGGTCGTCTTGGCAGGGAGGGAAACTGTTTTTT.

The gene calls are TRBV21-1 and TRBJ1-6; TRBD1, the D gene given by the table, was not confirmed from the DNA. TRBV21-1 constitutes a pseudogene. The CDR3 is 16 amino acids. CDR3 coding DNA: TGTGCCAGCAGCAAAAACTCAGGGGGCATGGGTTCACCCCTCCACTTT. Its translation is CASSKNSGGMGSPLHF.

The J gene is TRBJ2-7, the V gene TRBV5-8; 9 nucleotides match TRBD2. The CDR3 runs 15 residues. The V gene end was trimmed by 1 base and the J gene end by 6 bases; junction bases not matched to a gene: 8. Germline V gene sequence: CDR1 SGHTS, CDR2 YDEGEE. CDR3 in DNA: TGTGCCAGCAGCTTGCTTAGCGGGAGTATCGGCGAGCAGTACTTC. Amino acids: CASSLLSGSIGEQYF.

The rearrangement links TRBV18 to TRBJ1-1, with D unresolved. V shed 2 bases and J shed 5 bases, with 12 bases lying between them. There are 14 residues in the CDR3. Germline CDR1 reads KGHSH; CDR2 reads LQKENI. DNA of the CDR3: TGTGCCAGCTCACCAATGATCGAGTTAACTGAAGCTTTCTTT. Protein product: CASSPMIELTEAFF.

V is TRBV12-3 or TRBV12-4 and J is TRBJ2-7, with TRBD1 as a possible D gene (5 bases). V gave up 8 bases and J gave up 5 bases, with 16 bases separating them. The CDR3 loop spans 13 amino acids. The CDR3 DNA sequence: TGTGCCAGCGGACATTGGGAAAGGGACGAGCAGTACTTC. The encoded protein is CASGHWERDEQYF.

V is TRBV5-1 and J is TRBJ2-3; 9 nucleotides align to TRBD2. The CDR3 is 16 residues long. Trimming removed 0 bases from V and 0 bases from J; junction bases left unmatched: 2. Germline CDR1 and CDR2: SGHRS and YFSETQ. The CDR3 DNA follows: TGCGCCAGCAGCTTGGGCCTAGCGGGAAGCACAGATACGCAGTATTTT. It codes for CASSLGLAGSTDTQYF.

The J gene is TRBJ1-6, the V gene TRBV19; D might be TRBD1 (5 bases). Germline V CDR1 and CDR2: LNHDA, SQIVND (reference sequence). With 3 bases removed from V and 7 bases from J, the gap between germline ends came to 19 bases. This CDR3 is built from 17 residues. CDR3 sequence: CASSIQYGGRRNSPLHF. In nucleotides, the CDR3 is TGTGCCAGTAGTATTCAATACGGGGGGAGAAGAAATTCACCCCTCCACTTT.

The chain uses TRBV9 and TRBJ1-5; D is perhaps TRBD1 (6 bases). Per the germline V gene, CDR1 is SGDLS and CDR2 is YYNGEE. This CDR3 is 14 amino acids long. V was clipped by 2 bases and J by 4 bases, with 10 bases between them. In nucleotides, the CDR3 is TGTGCCAGCAGCGTGGGGAGGGGGAATCAGCCCCAGCATTTT. It yields the protein CASSVGRGNQPQHF.

The V and J genes are TRBV6-5 and TRBJ2-1, with 9 bases identical to TRBD2. Unmatched junction bases numbered 8, after V lost 4 bases and J lost 4 bases. This CDR3 comprises 16 residues. Looked up from germline, CDR1 is MNHEY and CDR2 is SVGAGI. In DNA form, the CDR3 reads TGTGCCAGCAGTTCGGCTAGCGGGGTAGGGTACAATGAGCAGTTCTTC. The encoded protein is CASSSASGVGYNEQFF.

V and J are TRBV7-8 and TRBJ1-2; 7 nucleotides align to TRBD1. This CDR3 is built from 15 residues. The ends lost 5 bases at V and 7 bases at J; junction bases unmatched: 13. The germline V gene encodes CDR1 SGHVS and CDR2 FQNEAQ. CDR3 nucleotide sequence: TGTGCCAGCAGCAAGAGCATGACAGGGTTTTTTGGCTACACCTTC. Its translation is CASSKSMTGFFGYTF.

This rearrangement joins TRBV2 to TRBJ1-5; D ambiguous. V was clipped by 4 bases and J by 3 bases, with 7 bases between them. CDR3 length: 13 residues. Per the germline V gene, CDR1 is SNHLY and CDR2 is FYNNEI. The CDR3 nucleotides are TGTGCCAGCAGTGCGGGAGTCAATCAGCCCCAGCATTTT. Protein product: CASSAGVNQPQHF.

A remark on this clone: The sample carries other DNA sequences with the same CDR3. The chain links TRBV5-1 to TRBJ2-3; 7 positions agree with TRBD1. This CDR3 spans 13 amino acids. The ends lost 4 bases at V and 4 bases at J; junction bases unmatched: 3. From germline, CDR1 is SGHRS and CDR2 YFSETQ. This CDR3 reads CASSPQGADTQYF. Here the CDR3 DNA reads TGCGCCAGCAGCCCTCAGGGGGCAGATACGCAGTATTTT.

V gene TRBV5-8 combines with J gene TRBJ1-5; D might be TRBD1 (5 bases). Trimming removed 4 bases at V and 5 bases at J, with 13 bases between. The germline V gene has CDR1 SGHTS and CDR2 YDEGEE. The CDR3 loop spans 14 amino acids. The CDR3 nucleotides are TGTGCCAGCAGCAGAGCAGGGATCCATCAGCCCCAGCATTTT. This sequence encodes CASSRAGIHQPQHF.

This sequence joins TRBV5-6 and TRBJ2-7, with D maybe TRBD1 (6 bases). The CDR3 covers 12 residues. V was clipped by 4 bases and J by 3 bases, with 8 bases between them. Germline CDR1 reads SGHDT; CDR2 reads YYEEEE. The CDR3 region is CASSTDSYEQYF. The CDR3 coding sequence is TGTGCCAGCAGCACGGACAGCTACGAGCAGTACTTC.

The CDR3 is CDISGGFTDTQYF. The CDR3 bases are TGTGATATTAGCGGGGGCTTTACAGATACGCAGTATTTT. J is TRBJ2-3 and V is TRBV6-5, with 9 positions matching TRBD2. The CDR3 has 13 residues. Per germline, CDR1 MNHEY and CDR2 SVGAGI.

The gene calls are TRBV2 and TRBJ2-1; 8 bases map to TRBD2. Per the germline V gene, CDR1 is SNHLY and CDR2 is FYNNEI. This CDR3 region has 11 residues. The trim removed 10 bases at V and 8 bases at J, leaving 4 bases unmatched. CDR3 sequence (DNA): TGTGCCACCCGGGGGGGCGATGAGCAGTTCTTC. Residues: CATRGGDEQFF.

The gene calls are TRBV7-9 and TRBJ1-2; 8 nucleotides line up with TRBD1. CDR3 size: 13 residues. Germline assignment: CDR1 SEHNR and CDR2 FQNEAQ (reference sequence). Trimming cost V 6 bases and J 8 bases; bases outside gene matches: 8. Here the CDR3 reads CASRGGAGGGYTF. CDR3 in DNA: TGTGCCAGCAGAGGCGGGGCAGGGGGCGGCTACACCTTC.